The 28 T cell receptor beta chains given below trace back to one sample, sequenced in a study of blood T cell repertoires in COVID-19. The table came from immunoSEQ multiplex PCR; TCRdb's copy has only in-frame clones and leaves some out. The sample yields over 110,000 clones, over 75% seen once. Sequenced material: peripheral blood. These receptors came from a man in his sixties or seventies with acute or convalescent COVID-19.

This clone was seen at least ten times. The rearrangement joins TRBV5-1 to TRBJ2-2; D is unresolved. V lost 0 bases and J 2 bases, leaving 8 bases between the germline ends. The CDR3 is 15 residues long. CDR1 and CDR2 from the germline V gene are SGHRS and YFSETQ. CDR3: CASSLGALNTGELFF. CDR3 nucleotide sequence: TGCGCCAGCAGCTTGGGGGCGCTAAACACCGGGGAGCTGTTTTTT.

This chain links TRBV7-2 with TRBJ2-1; D may be TRBD2 (7 bases). The CDR3 extends over 17 amino acids. Trimming removed 3 bases from V and 5 bases from J, with 20 bases in between. The germline gives CDR1 SGHTA, CDR2 FQGNSA. CDR3 region: CASSFSGGLYTDNEQFF. CDR3 DNA sequence: TGTGCCAGCAGCTTCTCGGGGGGCCTTTACACCGACAATGAGCAGTTCTTC.

The CDR3 loop reads CASSLGGLGSTDTQYF. The CDR3 nucleotides read TGTGCCAGCAGCTTGGGAGGTCTCGGGAGCACAGATACGCAGTATTTT. The chain links TRBV5-8 to TRBJ2-3, with D hard to call. CDR1 SGHTS and CDR2 YDEGEE come from the germline V gene. The ends were cut back, 0 bases at V and 0 bases at J, with 11 bases in the middle. The CDR3 extends over 16 amino acids.

CDR3 nucleotide sequence: TGTGCCAGCAGCTTAGGACAGACTTACTATGGCTACACCTTC. It translates to CASSLGQTYYGYTF. This sequence joins TRBV7-2 and TRBJ1-2, with a possible D match to TRBD1 (5 bases). Per germline, CDR1 SGHTA and CDR2 FQGNSA. This CDR3 region has 14 residues. Trimming left V 1 base short and J 3 bases short, with 9 bases between.

V usage is TRBV10-3 and J usage is TRBJ2-2; D is possibly TRBD2 (5 bases). Between the trimmed V and J ends, which lost 2 bases and 0 bases, there was a span of 10 bases. This CDR3 has 16 residues. Germline V gives CDR1 ENHRY, CDR2 SYGVKD. The CDR3 protein is CAISEPGLTNTGELFF. The DNA of the CDR3 is TGTGCCATCAGTGAGCCCGGACTTACGAACACCGGGGAGCTGTTTTTT.

The rearrangement joins TRBV19 to TRBJ1-4, with a tentative D call TRBD1 (6 bases). Trimming cost V 2 bases and J 1 base, with 17 bases left between them. The CDR3 runs 18 residues. From germline, CDR1 is LNHDA and CDR2 SQIVND (reference sequence). CDR3 sequence: CASSISGRRGRTNEKLFF. The CDR3 DNA is TGTGCCAGTAGTATATCCGGCCGCAGGGGAAGAACTAATGAAAAACTGTTTTTT.

The chain employs TRBV27 and TRBJ2-7; 9 bases match TRBD1. After removal of 6 bases from V and 6 bases from J, the junction contained 18 bases not matched to a gene. The germline gives CDR1 MNHEY, CDR2 SMNVEV (reference sequence). The CDR3 consists of 17 residues. In DNA, the CDR3 is TGTGCCAGCAGCCCCCTGGCCTGGGACAGGGATCGTGGCGAGCAGTACTTC. This gives the protein CASSPLAWDRDRGEQYF.

The chain carries TRBV29-1 and TRBJ1-5; a weak D match, TRBD1 (5 bases). Germline values: CDR1 SQVTM, CDR2 ANQGSEA. Trimming cost V 4 bases and J 4 bases, with 11 bases left between them. The CDR3 is 13 amino acids. CDR3 sequence: CSVGAGINQPQHF. DNA of the CDR3: TGCAGCGTTGGGGCAGGGATTAATCAGCCCCAGCATTTT.

The chain links TRBV5-4 to TRBJ2-7, with D perhaps matching TRBD2 (6 bases). The CDR3 consists of 13 residues. V lost 0 bases to trimming and J lost 7 bases, with 11 bases between them. From germline, CDR1 is SGHNT and CDR2 YYREEE (reference sequence). DNA of the CDR3: TGTGCCAGCAGCTTGGTGCGGGGCGGGGAGCAGTACTTC. Its translation is CASSLVRGGEQYF.

V gene TRBV12-5 combines with J gene TRBJ1-2; TRBD1 matches at 8 bases. The CDR3 covers 16 residues. V shed 2 bases, J shed 4 bases, and the junction held 9 bases outside the gene matches. Germline V gives CDR1 LGHNT, CDR2 FRNRAP. CDR3 coding DNA: TGTGCTAGTGGTTTGACCCCGGGACAGGACACCTATGGCTACACCTTC. It codes for CASGLTPGQDTYGYTF.

This chain links TRBV5-1 with TRBJ1-1; the D is unclear. This CDR3 is 13 amino acids long. Germline CDR1 is SGHRS and CDR2 is YFSETQ. V lost 5 bases, J lost 1 base, and 9 bases lay in between. The CDR3 region is CASRNYQNTEAFF. CDR3 coding DNA: TGCGCCAGCAGGAACTACCAGAACACTGAAGCTTTCTTT.

This clone showed up just once. The chain joins TRBV11-2 to TRBJ1-3, with no clear D. Germline lookup yields CDR1 SGHAT and CDR2 FQNNGV. CDR3 length: 12 amino acids. The ends were cut back, 5 bases at V and 4 bases at J, with 6 bases in the middle. In nucleotides, the CDR3 is TGTGCCAGCAGCGAACAGGGAAACACCATATATTTT. Its protein product is CASSEQGNTIYF.

Points on this clone: The sample contains more than one DNA sequence encoding this CDR3. The chain combines TRBV9 with TRBJ2-1, with TRBD2 identical over 11 bases. The CDR3 has 17 amino acids. Trimming at V came to 5 bases and at J to 4 bases, leaving 11 bases not matched to a gene. The germline CDR1 and CDR2 sequences are SGDLS and YYNGEE. The CDR3 nucleotides are TGTGCCAGCAGGGTGACTAGCGGGAAGGGGGGATACAATGAGCAGTTCTTC. Amino acid sequence: CASRVTSGKGGYNEQFF.

This rearrangement joins TRBV18 to TRBJ1-2; TRBD1 matches 11 bases. Germline V lookup: CDR1 KGHSH, CDR2 LQKENI. V lost 3 bases to trimming and J lost 4 bases; unmatched junction nucleotides: 1. This CDR3 has 14 residues. In DNA, the CDR3 is TGTGCCAGCTCACCGGGACAGGGGGTCTATGGCTACACCTTC. Protein: CASSPGQGVYGYTF.

The genes are TRBV7-3 and TRBJ2-3, with 12 positions matching TRBD2. The germline V gene has CDR1 SGHTA and CDR2 FQGTGA. The CDR3 has 18 amino acids. After removal of 5 bases from V and 3 bases from J, the junction contained 12 bases not matched to a gene. The CDR3 reads CASSPNPTTSGSTDTQYF. The CDR3 nucleotides are TGTGCCAGCAGCCCTAATCCGACGACTAGCGGGAGTACAGATACGCAGTATTTT.

This clone came up once. This chain joins TRBV7-2 and TRBJ2-3, with TRBD2 matching 10 bases. The CDR3 sequence is 14 residues long. Germline V gene data show CDR1 as SGHTA and CDR2 as FQGNSA. The V gene end was trimmed by 8 bases and the J gene end by 4 bases; junction bases not matched to a gene: 6. This CDR3 is CASRDSGGSDTQYF. In DNA form, the CDR3 reads TGTGCCAGCCGGGATAGCGGGGGGTCAGATACGCAGTATTTT. Drawing the rest from reference TRBV7-2 and TRBJ2-3, the complete variable domain is GAGVSQSPSNKVTEKGKDVELRCDPISGHTALYWYRQSLGQGLEFLIYFQGNSAPDKSGLPSDRFSAERTGGSVSTLTIQRTQQEDSAVYLCASRDSGGSDTQYFGPGTRLTVL.

In this sample, this clone turned up once. The gene calls are TRBV6-6 and TRBJ2-2; tentative D call: TRBD2 (7 bases). The CDR3 extends over 18 amino acids. CDR1 is MNHNY and CDR2 is SVGAGI in the germline V gene (reference sequence). Trimming removed 5 bases from V and 6 bases from J, with 25 bases in between. CDR3 sequence reads: CASSLSGVAGAGAGELFF. In DNA, the CDR3 is TGTGCCAGCAGTCTCTCGGGGGTCGCGGGGGCAGGCGCCGGGGAGCTGTTTTTT.

This chain links TRBV2 with TRBJ2-5; a possible D gene is TRBD1 (6 bases). CDR3 length: 11 amino acids. V lost 7 bases and J 7 bases, leaving 10 bases between the germline ends. The germline V gene has CDR1 SNHLY and CDR2 FYNNEI. In DNA form, the CDR3 reads TGTGCCAGCAAACAGGGAGCGACCCAGTACTTC. Translating it yields CASKQGATQYF.

The V call is TRBV27, the J call TRBJ2-7, with 9 bases that match TRBD2. The J segment lost 6 bases and the V segment lost 5 bases, leaving 8 bases of the junction unmatched. The CDR3 runs to 14 residues. Germline CDR1 and CDR2: MNHEY and SMNVEV (reference sequence). CDR3: CASSRTSASGEQYF. CDR3 nucleotide sequence: TGTGCCAGCAGTCGGACTAGCGCGAGTGGCGAGCAGTACTTC.

V and J are TRBV7-2 and TRBJ2-4, with a weak D call TRBD2 (5 bases). This CDR3 has 14 amino acids. Germline CDR1 and CDR2: SGHTA and FQGNSA. The germline V and J ends were trimmed by 5 bases and 4 bases, with 12 bases remaining between them. The CDR3 here is CASSPRGRKNIQYF. The CDR3, as DNA: TGTGCCAGCAGCCCACGGGGTCGGAAAAACATTCAGTACTTC.

The chain is built from TRBV30 and TRBJ1-5; tentative D call: TRBD1 (5 bases). The CDR3 is made up of 16 amino acids. Germline CDR1 is GTSNPN and CDR2 is SVGIG (reference sequence). V was shortened by 0 bases and J by 5 bases, with 17 bases between the two germline ends. CDR3 loop: CAWSVLGRATDQPQHF. CDR3 nucleotide sequence: TGTGCCTGGAGTGTACTCGGCAGGGCTACCGATCAGCCCCAGCATTTT.

The chain carries TRBV6-1 and TRBJ2-5, with a tentative D call TRBD1 (5 bases). Germline V gene data show CDR1 as MNHNS and CDR2 as SASEGT. The CDR3 is 16 residues long. V gave up 0 bases and J gave up 4 bases, with 15 bases separating them. CDR3 loop: CASSEAHRFSPETQYF. The CDR3 DNA reads as TGTGCCAGCAGTGAAGCCCACAGGTTTTCTCCAGAGACCCAGTACTTC.

This sequence joins TRBV6-5 and TRBJ1-1; D is perhaps TRBD1 (5 bases). The V end lost 8 bases, the J end lost 3 bases, and 10 bases lay between the germline ends. This CDR3 contains 12 residues. Germline CDR1 is MNHEY and CDR2 is SVGAGI. The CDR3 sequence is CASQRGDTEAFF. The DNA for the CDR3 is TGTGCCAGCCAGCGGGGGGACACTGAAGCTTTCTTT.

The J gene is TRBJ2-1, the V gene TRBV6-1; 9 positions agree with TRBD2. V shed 4 bases, J shed 8 bases, and the junction held 12 bases outside the gene matches. CDR1 is MNHNS and CDR2 is SASEGT in the germline V gene. This CDR3 is built from 16 residues. CDR3 sequence: CASSGLTRGGRDEQFF. The CDR3 DNA is TGTGCCAGCAGTGGGCTCACGCGGGGGGGCCGCGATGAGCAGTTCTTC.

V usage is TRBV19 and J usage is TRBJ2-3; TRBD2 matches 13 bases. J gave up 6 bases and V 6 bases, and 6 bases lay outside the gene matches. CDR3 length: 15 residues. In germline, CDR1 is LNHDA, CDR2 SQIVND (reference sequence). The CDR3 coding sequence is TGTGCCAGTAGCGGACTAGCGGGAGTATCGGATACGCAGTATTTT. This gives the protein CASSGLAGVSDTQYF.

This clone was counted once. The V call is TRBV7-2, the J call TRBJ1-6; 7 nucleotides align to TRBD1. This CDR3 has 15 residues. Germline values: CDR1 SGHTA, CDR2 FQGNSA. V lost 5 bases to trimming and J lost 7 bases; unmatched junction nucleotides: 8. The DNA for the CDR3 is TGTGCCAGCAGCCCCCCCGGGACAGCAAATTCACCCCTCCACTTT. This gives the protein CASSPPGTANSPLHF.

The chain employs TRBV3-1 (or the pseudogene TRBV3-2) and TRBJ2-3, with D uncertain. With 4 bases removed from V and 5 bases from J, the gap between germline ends came to 13 bases. The CDR3 length is 14 residues. The germline V gene has CDR1 LGHDT and CDR2 YNNKEL (reference sequence). The CDR3 protein is CASSRAEIRDTQYF. Written as DNA, the CDR3 is TGTGCCAGCAGCCGAGCCGAGATACGAGATACGCAGTATTTT.

This rearrangement joins TRBV24-1 to TRBJ2-2; 15 bases line up with TRBD2. CDR3 length: 19 residues. Looked up from germline, CDR1 is KGHDR and CDR2 is SFDVKD. V dropped 3 bases and J dropped 0; count of bases not matched to a gene: 4. This CDR3 is CATSDPGTSGGPNTGELFF. CDR3 DNA: TGTGCCACCAGTGATCCCGGGACTAGCGGGGGGCCGAACACCGGGGAGCTGTTTTTT.